Each of the 13 T cell receptor beta chains below was sequenced from the same sample in a study of early T cells in non-severe SARS-CoV-2 infection. In TCRdb, the 5' RACE reads were re-called with MiXCR into one record per CDR3 protein. The table includes some 54,000 distinct CDR3 sequences, 10% detected once. Material: whole blood. These receptors came from an adult who was a healthcare worker with PCR-confirmed SARS-CoV-2 infection or an uninfected control (not recorded which).

This clonotype appeared a few times. The gene calls are TRBV7-9 and TRBJ2-7, with 8 bases fitting TRBD1. Germline CDR1 reads SEHNR; CDR2 reads FQNEAQ (reference sequence). CDR3 length equals 16 residues. V was clipped by 2 bases and J by 3 bases; unmatched bases: 9. Here the CDR3 reads CASSLSLGQANYEQYF. CDR3 DNA sequence: TGTGCCAGCAGCTTAAGCCTGGGACAGGCGAACTACGAGCAGTACTTC.

The CDR3 DNA sequence: TGTGCCAGCAGTCAACAAAGACTAGCGGGGGGATACAATGAGCAGTTCTTC. Translating gives CASSQQRLAGGYNEQFF. The chain recombines TRBV6-2 or TRBV6-3 with TRBJ2-1, with 13 bases matching TRBD2. Germline-derived CDR1 and CDR2 are MNHEY and SVGEGT. CDR3 size: 17 residues. Trimming took 5 bases from V and 4 from J; bases not matched to a gene: 8.

The sample holds a few counts of this clonotype. The V call is TRBV5-4, the J call TRBJ2-7; TRBD2 agrees at 9 bases. V lost 3 bases and J lost 4; bases outside the gene matches: 8. Germline loops: CDR1 SGHNT, CDR2 YYREEE (reference sequence). The CDR3 spans 15 residues. As DNA, the CDR3 is TGTGCCAGCAGCTGGGCGCGGGAGGGTCTTTACGAGCAGTACTTC. As protein: CASSWAREGLYEQYF.

This clonotype showed up many times. Here the CDR3 DNA reads TGTGCCAGTAGTATAAGTCTGGGGGGCGCTCGGCTCGCTGAAGCTTTCTTT. The encoded protein is CASSISLGGARLAEAFF. V and J are TRBV19 and TRBJ1-1; a possible D gene is TRBD1 (6 bases). V shed 2 bases and J shed 6 bases, with 22 bases lying between them. This CDR3 region has 17 residues. Germline assignment: CDR1 LNHDA and CDR2 SQIVND (reference sequence).

In its sample, this clonotype was seen a few times. The chain couples TRBV20-1 to TRBJ2-7; 9 positions match TRBD1. The CDR3 has 15 amino acids. Unmatched junction bases numbered 15, after V lost 6 bases and J lost 6 bases. Germline V gene lookup returns CDR1 DFQATT and CDR2 SNEGSKA (reference sequence). CDR3 protein: CSAQISTGGQGEQYF. CDR3 coding DNA: TGCAGTGCGCAAATCTCTACAGGGGGCCAAGGCGAGCAGTACTTC.

CDR3 region: CASSQGLAGAGELFF. Here the CDR3 DNA reads TGTGCCAGCAGCCAAGGACTAGCGGGAGCCGGGGAGCTGTTTTTT. This chain uses TRBV5-6 with TRBJ2-2; 13 nucleotides agree with TRBD2. The V gene's germline CDR1 is SGHDT and CDR2 YYEEEE. The CDR3 covers 15 residues. After removal of 4 bases from V and 6 bases from J, the junction contained 3 bases not matched to a gene.

This clonotype was seen ten or more times. DNA of the CDR3: TGCAGGGCCGCCTTCGGGACAGATACGCAGTATTTT. Its protein is CRAAFGTDTQYF. V is TRBV20-1 and J is TRBJ2-3; no reliable D call. Germline CDR1 is DFQATT and CDR2 is SNEGSKA (reference sequence). This CDR3 is 12 amino acids long.

This clonotype was counted a single time. The chain joins TRBV20-1 to TRBJ2-1; D perhaps matches TRBD1 (5 bases). The V gene's germline CDR1 is DFQATT and CDR2 SNEGSKA (reference sequence). V was cut by 6 bases and J by 2 bases, with 14 bases left in between. This CDR3 comprises 14 residues. The CDR3 protein is CSANGAQTYNEQFF. The DNA of the CDR3 is TGCAGTGCCAATGGGGCTCAAACCTACAATGAGCAGTTCTTC.

This clonotype was seen at least ten times. The chain carries TRBV6-5 and TRBJ1-2; possible D gene TRBD1, 5 bases. V lost 6 bases and J 8 bases, leaving 13 bases between the germline ends. CDR1 MNHEY and CDR2 SVGAGI come from the germline V gene. This CDR3 has 12 amino acids. The CDR3 is CASRQVFGGYTF. Here the CDR3 DNA reads TGTGCCAGCAGACAGGTGTTCGGGGGCTACACCTTC.

J is TRBJ1-3 and V is TRBV25-1; the D is unclear. The V gene's germline CDR1 is MGHDK and CDR2 SYGVNS. Trimming left V 6 bases short and J 0 bases short, with 18 bases between. The CDR3 loop spans 17 amino acids. As DNA, the CDR3 is TGTGCCAGCAGCCATCGGGAGGGAGCCTTCTCTGGAAACACCATATATTTT. It specifies CASSHREGAFSGNTIYF.

This clonotype was recorded many times. The chain recombines TRBV12-3 or TRBV12-4 with TRBJ1-6; TRBD1 might be the D (6 bases). This CDR3 contains 16 residues. V lost 5 bases to trimming and J lost 4 bases, with 15 bases between them. In DNA, the CDR3 is TGTGCCAGCAGTCCCGGGGAGGACAGATATAATTCACCCCTCCACTTT. This gives the protein CASSPGEDRYNSPLHF.

Only a few counts were recorded for this clonotype. This chain links TRBV6-2 or TRBV6-3 with TRBJ2-3, with 9 bases matching TRBD2. The V segment lost 4 bases and the J segment 4 bases; nucleotides outside the gene matches: 9. In germline, CDR1 is MNHEY, CDR2 SVGEGT. The CDR3 is 16 amino acids. CDR3 in DNA: TGTGCCAGCAGTTTAGAAGCGGGAGGCAGTGCAGATACGCAGTATTTT. It specifies CASSLEAGGSADTQYF.

The chain employs TRBV29-1 and TRBJ2-7, with a weak D call TRBD1 (5 bases). This CDR3 region has 14 residues. V shed 0 bases and J shed 6 bases, with 15 bases lying between them. CDR1 SQVTM and CDR2 ANQGSEA come from the germline V gene. The CDR3 protein is CSVEEGARVGEQYF. The CDR3 DNA reads TGCAGCGTTGAAGAGGGCGCCAGGGTTGGCGAGCAGTACTTC.